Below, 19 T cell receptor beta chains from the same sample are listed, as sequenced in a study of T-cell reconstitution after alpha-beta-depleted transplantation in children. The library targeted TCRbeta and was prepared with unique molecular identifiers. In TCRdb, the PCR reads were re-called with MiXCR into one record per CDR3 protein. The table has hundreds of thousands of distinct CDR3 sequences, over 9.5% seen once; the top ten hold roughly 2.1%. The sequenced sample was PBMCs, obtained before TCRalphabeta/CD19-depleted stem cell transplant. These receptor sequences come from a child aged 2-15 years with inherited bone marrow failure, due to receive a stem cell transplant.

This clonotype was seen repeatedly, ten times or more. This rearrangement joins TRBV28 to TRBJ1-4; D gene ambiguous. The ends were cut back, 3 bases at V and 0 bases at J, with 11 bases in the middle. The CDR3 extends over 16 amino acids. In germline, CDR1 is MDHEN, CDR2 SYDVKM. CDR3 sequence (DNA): TGTGCCAGCAGTTTTTTGATTCCCGCAACTAATGAAAAACTGTTTTTT. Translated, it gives CASSFLIPATNEKLFF.

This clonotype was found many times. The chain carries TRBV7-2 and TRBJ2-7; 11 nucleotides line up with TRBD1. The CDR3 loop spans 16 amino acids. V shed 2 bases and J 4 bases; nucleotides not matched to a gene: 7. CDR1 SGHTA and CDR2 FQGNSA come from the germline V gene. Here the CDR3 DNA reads TGTGCCAGCAGCTTATTTATAGGACAGGGGGCGTACGAGCAGTACTTC. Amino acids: CASSLFIGQGAYEQYF.

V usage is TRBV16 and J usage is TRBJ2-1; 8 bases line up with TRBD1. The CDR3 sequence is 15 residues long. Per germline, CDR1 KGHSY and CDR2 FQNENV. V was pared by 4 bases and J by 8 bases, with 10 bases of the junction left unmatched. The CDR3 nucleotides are TGTGCCAGCAGCCCCCACAGGGGGGCGAGGGATGAGCAGTTCTTC. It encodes CASSPHRGARDEQFF. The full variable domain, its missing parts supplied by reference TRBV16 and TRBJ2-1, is GEEVAQTPKHLVRGEGQKAKLYCAPIKGHSYVFWYQQVLKNEFKFLISFQNENVFDETGMPKERFSAKCLPNSPCSLEIQATKLEDSAVYFCASSPHRGARDEQFFGPGTRLTVL.

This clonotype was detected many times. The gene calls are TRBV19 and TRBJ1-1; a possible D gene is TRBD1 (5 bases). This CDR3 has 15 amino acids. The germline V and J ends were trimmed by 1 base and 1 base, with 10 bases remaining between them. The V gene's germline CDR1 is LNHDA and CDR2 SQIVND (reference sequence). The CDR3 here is CASSIGAGPNTEAFF. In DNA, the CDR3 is TGTGCCAGTAGTATAGGGGCAGGGCCGAACACTGAAGCTTTCTTT.

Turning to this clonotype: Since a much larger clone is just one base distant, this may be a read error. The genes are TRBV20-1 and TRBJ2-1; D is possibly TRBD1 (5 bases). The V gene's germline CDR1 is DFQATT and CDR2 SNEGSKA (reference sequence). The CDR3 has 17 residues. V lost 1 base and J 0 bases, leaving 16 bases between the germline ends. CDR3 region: CSARGLQVLSSYNEQFF. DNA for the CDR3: TGCAGTGCTAGAGGTCTACAGGTACTAAGCTCCTACAATGAGCAGTTCTTC.

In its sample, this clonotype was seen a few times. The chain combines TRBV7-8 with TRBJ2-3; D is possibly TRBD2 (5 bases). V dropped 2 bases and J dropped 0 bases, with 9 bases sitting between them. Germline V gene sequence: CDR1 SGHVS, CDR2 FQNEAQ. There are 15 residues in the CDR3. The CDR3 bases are TGTGCCAGCAGCTTATATCCGGGGAGCACAGATACGCAGTATTTT. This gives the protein CASSLYPGSTDTQYF.

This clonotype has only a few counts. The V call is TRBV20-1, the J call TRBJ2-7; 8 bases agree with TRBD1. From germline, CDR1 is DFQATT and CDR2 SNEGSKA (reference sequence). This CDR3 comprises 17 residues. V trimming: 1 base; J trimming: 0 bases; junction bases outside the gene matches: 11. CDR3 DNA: TGCAGTGCTAGAGCAGCAGACAGGGGTTCACTCTCCTACGAGCAGTACTTC. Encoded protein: CSARAADRGSLSYEQYF.

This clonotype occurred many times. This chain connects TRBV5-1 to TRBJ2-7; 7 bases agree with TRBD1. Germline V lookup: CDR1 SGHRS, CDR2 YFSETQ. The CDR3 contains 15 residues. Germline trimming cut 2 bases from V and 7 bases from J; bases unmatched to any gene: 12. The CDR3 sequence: CASSLTGVGMEEQYF. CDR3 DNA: TGCGCCAGCAGCTTAACAGGGGTGGGGATGGAAGAGCAGTACTTC.

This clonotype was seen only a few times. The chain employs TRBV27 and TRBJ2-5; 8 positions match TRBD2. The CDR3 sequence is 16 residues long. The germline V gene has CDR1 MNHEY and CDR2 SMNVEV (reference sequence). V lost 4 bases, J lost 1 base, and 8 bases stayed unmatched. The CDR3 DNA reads TGTGCCAGCAGTTCCTGGGGCGGGAGGAGCCAAGAGACCCAGTACTTC. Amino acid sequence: CASSSWGGRSQETQYF.

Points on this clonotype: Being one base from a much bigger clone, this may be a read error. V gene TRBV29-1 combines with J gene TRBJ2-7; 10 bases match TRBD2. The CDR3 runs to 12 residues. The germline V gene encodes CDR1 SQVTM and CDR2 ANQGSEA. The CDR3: CSSLAGEDEQSF. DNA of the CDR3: TGCAGCTCTCTAGCGGGAGAAGACGAGCAGTCCTTC.

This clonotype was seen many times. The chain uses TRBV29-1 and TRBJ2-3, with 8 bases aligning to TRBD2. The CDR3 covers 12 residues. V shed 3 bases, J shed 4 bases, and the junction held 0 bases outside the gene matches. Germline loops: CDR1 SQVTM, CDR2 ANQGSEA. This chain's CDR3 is CSVEREADTQYF. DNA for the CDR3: TGCAGCGTTGAGCGGGAGGCAGATACGCAGTATTTT.

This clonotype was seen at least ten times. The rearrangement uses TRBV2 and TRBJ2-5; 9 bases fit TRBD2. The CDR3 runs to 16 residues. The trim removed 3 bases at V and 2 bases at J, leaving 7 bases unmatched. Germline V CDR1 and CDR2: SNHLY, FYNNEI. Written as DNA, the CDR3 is TGTGCCAGCAGTGATGGGGCGGCGGGAGGGCAAGAGACCCAGTACTTC. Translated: CASSDGAAGGQETQYF. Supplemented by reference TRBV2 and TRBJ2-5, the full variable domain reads EPEVTQTPSHQVTQMGQEVILRCVPISNHLYFYWYRQILGQKVEFLVSFYNNEISEKSEIFDDQFSVERPDGSNFTLKIRSTKLEDSAMYFCASSDGAAGGQETQYFGPGTRLLVL.

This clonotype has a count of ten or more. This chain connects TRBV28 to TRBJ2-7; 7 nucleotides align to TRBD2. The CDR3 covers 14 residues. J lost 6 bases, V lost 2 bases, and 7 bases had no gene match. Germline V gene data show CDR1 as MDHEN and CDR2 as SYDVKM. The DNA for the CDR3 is TGTGCCAGCAGTTTACATTGGGAGGGGCCCGAGCAGTACTTC. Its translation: CASSLHWEGPEQYF.

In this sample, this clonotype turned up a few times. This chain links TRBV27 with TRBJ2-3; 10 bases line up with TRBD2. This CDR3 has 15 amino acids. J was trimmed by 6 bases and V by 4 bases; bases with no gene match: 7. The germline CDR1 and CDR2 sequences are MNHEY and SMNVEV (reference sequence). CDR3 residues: CASSSILAGPDTQYF. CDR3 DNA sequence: TGTGCCAGCAGTTCAATACTAGCGGGGCCGGATACGCAGTATTTT.

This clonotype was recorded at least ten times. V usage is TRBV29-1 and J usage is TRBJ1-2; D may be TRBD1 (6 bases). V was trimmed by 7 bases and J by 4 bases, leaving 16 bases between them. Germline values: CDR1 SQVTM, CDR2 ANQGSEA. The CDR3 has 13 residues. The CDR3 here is CSAGAPAGYGYTF. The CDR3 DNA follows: TGCAGCGCAGGGGCGCCTGCGGGCTATGGCTACACCTTC.

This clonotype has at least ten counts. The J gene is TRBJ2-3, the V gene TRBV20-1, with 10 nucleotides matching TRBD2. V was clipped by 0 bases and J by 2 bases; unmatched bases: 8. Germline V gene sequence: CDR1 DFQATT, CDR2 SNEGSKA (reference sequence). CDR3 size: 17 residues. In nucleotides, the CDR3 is TGCAGTGCTAGAGATCCTAGCGGGAGAATGATCACAGATACGCAGTATTTT. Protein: CSARDPSGRMITDTQYF.

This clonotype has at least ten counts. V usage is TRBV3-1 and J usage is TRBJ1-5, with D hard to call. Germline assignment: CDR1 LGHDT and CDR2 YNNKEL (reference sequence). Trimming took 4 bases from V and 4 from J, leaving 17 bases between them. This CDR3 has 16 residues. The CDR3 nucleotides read TGTGCCAGCAGCCTGGGATTCCCCTCCGCGAATCAGCCCCAGCATTTT. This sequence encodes CASSLGFPSANQPQHF.

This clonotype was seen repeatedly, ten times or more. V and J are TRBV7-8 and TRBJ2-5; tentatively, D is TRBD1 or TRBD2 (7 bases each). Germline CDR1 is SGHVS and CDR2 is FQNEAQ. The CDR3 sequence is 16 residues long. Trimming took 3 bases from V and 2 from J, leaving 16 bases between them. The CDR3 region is CASSFLQGGSQETQYF. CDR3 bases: TGTGCCAGCAGCTTCCTCCAGGGGGGGAGTCAAGAGACCCAGTACTTC. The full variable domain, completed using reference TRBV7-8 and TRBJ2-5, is GAGVSQSPRYKVAKRGQDVALRCDPISGHVSLFWYQQALGQGPEFLTYFQNEAQLDKSGLPSDRFFAERPEGSVSTLKIQRTQQEDSAVYLCASSFLQGGSQETQYFGPGTRLLVL.

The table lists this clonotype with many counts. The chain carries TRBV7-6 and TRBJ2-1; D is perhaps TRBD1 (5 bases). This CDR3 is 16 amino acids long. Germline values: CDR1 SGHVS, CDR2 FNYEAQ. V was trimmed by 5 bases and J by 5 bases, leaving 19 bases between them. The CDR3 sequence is CASSPWQGTRDNEQFF. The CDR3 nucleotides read TGTGCCAGCAGCCCTTGGCAGGGTACAAGAGACAATGAGCAGTTCTTC. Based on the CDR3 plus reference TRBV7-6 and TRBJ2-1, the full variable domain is GAGVSQSPRYKVTKRGQDVALRCDPISGHVSLYWYRQALGQGPEFLTYFNYEAQQDKSGLPNDRFSAERPEGSISTLTIQRTEQRDSAMYRCASSPWQGTRDNEQFFGPGTRLTVL.